These T cell receptor beta chains were read from a single sample in a study of control samples from healthy donors and cancer patients. Generated by immunoSEQ multiplex PCR, the TCRdb table keeps only in-frame clones and is missing some. The sample has tens of thousands of clones, about four fifths seen once; the top ten hold under 50%. Sequencing used PBMCs. These receptors all come from a man between 65 and 85 years old with lung cancer. Both conserved end residues are part of each CDR3. Clone size is not always given. Where it is, it says once, few, many or a class for expanded clones.

j_call: TRBJ2-7
v_call: TRBV19
clone_size: -
cdr3_aa: CASRIQGAYEQYF

j_call: TRBJ1-1
v_call: TRBV30
clone_size: -
cdr3_aa: CAWRKGNGPNTEAFF

j_call: TRBJ1-3
v_call: TRBV19
clone_size: -
cdr3_aa: CASSIGGRNTIYF

j_call: TRBJ2-7
v_call: TRBV6-6
clone_size: -
cdr3_aa: CASRNAGWSEQYF

j_call: TRBJ1-5
v_call: TRBV7-9
clone_size: -
cdr3_aa: CASSSTGDPYSNQPQHF

j_call: TRBJ2-3
v_call: TRBV12-3/TRBV12-4
clone_size: once
cdr3_aa: CASRTGQTDTQYF

j_call: TRBJ2-6
v_call: TRBV2
clone_size: -
cdr3_aa: CASRPTGAGANVLTF

j_call: TRBJ2-1
v_call: TRBV5-4
clone_size: -
cdr3_aa: CASSPSTSNEQFF

j_call: TRBJ1-2
v_call: TRBV19
clone_size: -
cdr3_aa: CASSPPGQGGFGYTF

j_call: TRBJ1-1
v_call: TRBV7-2
clone_size: few
cdr3_aa: CASSWETQGAFMNTEAFF

j_call: TRBJ2-1
v_call: TRBV27
clone_size: -
cdr3_aa: CASSLLGQGRFF

j_call: TRBJ2-2
v_call: TRBV18
clone_size: -
cdr3_aa: CASSPPSRRELFF

j_call: TRBJ2-5
v_call: TRBV5-1
clone_size: few
cdr3_aa: CASSLGGGETQYF

j_call: TRBJ2-7
v_call: TRBV25-1
clone_size: -
cdr3_aa: CASSEGRQSTYEQYF

j_call: TRBJ1-2
v_call: TRBV29-1
clone_size: -
cdr3_aa: CSAVRGANYGYTF

j_call: TRBJ2-7
v_call: TRBV14
clone_size: -
cdr3_aa: CASSQDEALPYEQYF

j_call: TRBJ1-1
v_call: TRBV5-1
clone_size: -
cdr3_aa: CASSLEYGMNTEAFF

j_call: TRBJ2-3
v_call: TRBV2
clone_size: -
cdr3_aa: CASSRGVPDTQYF

j_call: TRBJ2-5
v_call: TRBV4-1
clone_size: -
cdr3_aa: CASSQVGGAGKETQYF

j_call: TRBJ2-7
v_call: TRBV7-9
clone_size: -
cdr3_aa: CASSYWGTSSEQYF

j_call: TRBJ2-5
v_call: TRBV9
clone_size: -
cdr3_aa: CASSVREGQETQYF

j_call: TRBJ2-7
v_call: TRBV5-4
clone_size: -
cdr3_aa: CASGLQRGLDEQYF

j_call: TRBJ1-4
v_call: TRBV19
clone_size: -
cdr3_aa: CASSSPGATNEKLFF

j_call: TRBJ1-2
v_call: TRBV30
clone_size: -
cdr3_aa: CAWRQGYGYTF

j_call: TRBJ1-3
v_call: TRBV6-5
clone_size: -
cdr3_aa: CATISTLSGNTIYF

j_call: TRBJ1-2
v_call: TRBV6-5
clone_size: -
cdr3_aa: CASRDWTGNFGYTF

j_call: TRBJ2-7
v_call: TRBV7-9
clone_size: -
cdr3_aa: CASSLIGGNEQYF

j_call: TRBJ1-6
v_call: TRBV6-5
clone_size: -
cdr3_aa: CASSSGQGYSPLHF

j_call: TRBJ2-2
v_call: TRBV27
clone_size: once
cdr3_aa: CASTLAGQGSTGELFF

j_call: TRBJ2-7
v_call: TRBV5-4
clone_size: -
cdr3_aa: CASSLLELPTPEQYF

j_call: TRBJ1-2
v_call: TRBV18
clone_size: -
cdr3_aa: CASSLTGSDGYTF

j_call: TRBJ1-2
v_call: TRBV27
clone_size: few
cdr3_aa: CASSFAGGRSDYGYTF

j_call: TRBJ2-4
v_call: TRBV18
clone_size: -
cdr3_aa: CASSPPDQAGAKNIQYF

j_call: TRBJ1-2
v_call: TRBV3-1/TRBV3-2
clone_size: -
cdr3_aa: CASSHWTTQNYGYTF

j_call: TRBJ2-2
v_call: TRBV4-1
clone_size: few
cdr3_aa: CASSQGQITGELFF

j_call: TRBJ1-1
v_call: TRBV20-1
clone_size: -
cdr3_aa: CSALARPEAFF

j_call: TRBJ2-5
v_call: TRBV12-5
clone_size: -
cdr3_aa: CASGAGQGVETQYF

j_call: TRBJ1-1
v_call: TRBV5-1
clone_size: -
cdr3_aa: CASSHTGFNTEAFF

j_call: TRBJ1-6
v_call: TRBV4-2
clone_size: -
cdr3_aa: CASSQYNEGWNNSPLHF

j_call: TRBJ1-2
v_call: TRBV19
clone_size: -
cdr3_aa: CASHRDLNSYTF

j_call: TRBJ2-7
v_call: TRBV14
clone_size: -
cdr3_aa: CASSRRDRGLEQYF

j_call: TRBJ2-2
v_call: TRBV29-1
clone_size: -
cdr3_aa: CSVDSTGELFF

j_call: TRBJ1-3
v_call: TRBV7-6
clone_size: few
cdr3_aa: CASSVGVPPGNTIYF

j_call: TRBJ2-7
v_call: TRBV3-1/TRBV3-2
clone_size: -
cdr3_aa: CVSSTHPPPEGFYEQYF

j_call: TRBJ1-1
v_call: TRBV6-5
clone_size: -
cdr3_aa: CASTKRGQMNTEAFF

j_call: TRBJ2-7
v_call: TRBV4-1
clone_size: -
cdr3_aa: CASSRTGVGEQYF

j_call: TRBJ1-5
v_call: TRBV29-1
clone_size: few
cdr3_aa: CSVRMSNQPQHF

j_call: TRBJ2-7
v_call: TRBV11-3
clone_size: -
cdr3_aa: CASSPPSYEQYF

j_call: TRBJ1-4
v_call: TRBV3-1/TRBV3-2
clone_size: -
cdr3_aa: CASSQRQTGISEKLFF

j_call: TRBJ1-2
v_call: TRBV7-2
clone_size: once
cdr3_aa: CASSILGTYNNGYGYTF

j_call: TRBJ2-2
v_call: TRBV5-6
clone_size: -
cdr3_aa: CASSAKGGTGELFF

j_call: TRBJ1-5
v_call: TRBV6-6
clone_size: -
cdr3_aa: CASSYSPDSVQGQHF

j_call: TRBJ2-7
v_call: TRBV2
clone_size: -
cdr3_aa: CASSGQGTYEQYF

j_call: TRBJ2-1
v_call: TRBV18
clone_size: once
cdr3_aa: CASSPGGTGGLQSSYNEQFF

j_call: TRBJ2-7
v_call: TRBV12-3/TRBV12-4
clone_size: -
cdr3_aa: CASSTGYSYEQYF

j_call: TRBJ1-3
v_call: TRBV29-1
clone_size: -
cdr3_aa: CSVGSSGNTIYF

j_call: TRBJ2-3
v_call: TRBV6-5
clone_size: -
cdr3_aa: CASRAREGADTQYF

j_call: TRBJ1-1
v_call: TRBV6-5
clone_size: -
cdr3_aa: CASRRGQGSEAFF

j_call: TRBJ2-1
v_call: TRBV4-3
clone_size: -
cdr3_aa: CASSQEMGQTSGGGPEFF

j_call: TRBJ2-1
v_call: TRBV7-9
clone_size: -
cdr3_aa: CASSFFSGAHYNEQFF